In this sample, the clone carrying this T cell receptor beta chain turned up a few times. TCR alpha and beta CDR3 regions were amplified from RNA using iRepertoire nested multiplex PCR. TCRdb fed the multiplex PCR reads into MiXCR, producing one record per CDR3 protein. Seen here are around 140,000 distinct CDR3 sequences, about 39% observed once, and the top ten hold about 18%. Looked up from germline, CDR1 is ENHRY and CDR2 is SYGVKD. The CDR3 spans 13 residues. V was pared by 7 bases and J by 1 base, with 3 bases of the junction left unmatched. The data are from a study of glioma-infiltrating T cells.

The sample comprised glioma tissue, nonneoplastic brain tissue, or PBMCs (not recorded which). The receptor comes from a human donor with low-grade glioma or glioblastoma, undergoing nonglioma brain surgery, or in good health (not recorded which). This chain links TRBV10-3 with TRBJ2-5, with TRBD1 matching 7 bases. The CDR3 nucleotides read TGTGCCATCAATGGACAGGCCCAAGAGACCCAGTACTTC. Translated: CAINGQAQETQYF.